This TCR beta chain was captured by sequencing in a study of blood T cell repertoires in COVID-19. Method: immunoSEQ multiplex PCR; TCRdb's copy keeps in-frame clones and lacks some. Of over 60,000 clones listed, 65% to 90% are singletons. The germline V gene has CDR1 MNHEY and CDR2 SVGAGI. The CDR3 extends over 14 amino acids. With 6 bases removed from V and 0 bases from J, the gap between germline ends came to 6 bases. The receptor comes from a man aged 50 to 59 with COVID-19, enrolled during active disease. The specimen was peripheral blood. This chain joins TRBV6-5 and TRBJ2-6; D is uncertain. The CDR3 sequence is CASRALSGANVLTF. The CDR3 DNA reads TGTGCCAGCAGAGCCCTCTCTGGGGCCAACGTCCTGACTTTC.